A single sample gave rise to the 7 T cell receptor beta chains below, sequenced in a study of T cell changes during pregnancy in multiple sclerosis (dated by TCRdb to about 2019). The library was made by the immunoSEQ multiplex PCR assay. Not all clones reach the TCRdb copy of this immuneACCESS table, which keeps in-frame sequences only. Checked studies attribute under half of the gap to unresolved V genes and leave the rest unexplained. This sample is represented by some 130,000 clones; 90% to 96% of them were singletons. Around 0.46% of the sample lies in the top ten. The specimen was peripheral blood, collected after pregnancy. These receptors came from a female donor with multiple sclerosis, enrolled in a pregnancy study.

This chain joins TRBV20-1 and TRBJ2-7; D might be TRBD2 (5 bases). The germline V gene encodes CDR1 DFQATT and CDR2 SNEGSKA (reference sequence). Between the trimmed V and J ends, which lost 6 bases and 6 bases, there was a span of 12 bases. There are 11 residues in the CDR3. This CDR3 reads CSARARSEQYF. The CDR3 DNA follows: TGCAGTGCGAGGGCCCGCAGCGAGCAGTACTTC.

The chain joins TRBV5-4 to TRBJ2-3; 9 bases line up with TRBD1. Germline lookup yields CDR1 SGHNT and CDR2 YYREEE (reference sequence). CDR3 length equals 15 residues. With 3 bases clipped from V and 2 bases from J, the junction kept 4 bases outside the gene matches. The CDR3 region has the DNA TGTGCCAGCAGCTATTGGACAGGGGACACAGATACGCAGTATTTT. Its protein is CASSYWTGDTDTQYF.

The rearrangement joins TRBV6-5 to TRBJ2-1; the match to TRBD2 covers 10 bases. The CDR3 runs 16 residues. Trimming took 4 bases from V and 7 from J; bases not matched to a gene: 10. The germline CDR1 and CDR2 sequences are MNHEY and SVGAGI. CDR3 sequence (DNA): TGTGCCAGCAGTTCAACCCTAGCGGGAGAGGCTAATGAGCAGTTCTTC. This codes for CASSSTLAGEANEQFF.

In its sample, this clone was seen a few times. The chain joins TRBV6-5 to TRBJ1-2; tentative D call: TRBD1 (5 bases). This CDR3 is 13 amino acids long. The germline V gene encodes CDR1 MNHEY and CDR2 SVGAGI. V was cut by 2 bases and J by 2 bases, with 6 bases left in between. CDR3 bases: TGTGCCAGCAGTTACGCAGGGAACTATGGCTACACCTTC. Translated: CASSYAGNYGYTF.

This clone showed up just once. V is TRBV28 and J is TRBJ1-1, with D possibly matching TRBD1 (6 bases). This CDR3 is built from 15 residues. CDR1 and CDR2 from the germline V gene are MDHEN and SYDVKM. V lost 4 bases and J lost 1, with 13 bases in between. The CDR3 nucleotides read TGTGCCAGCAGTTCCCATACAGGGTGGAACACTGAAGCTTTCTTT. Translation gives CASSSHTGWNTEAFF.

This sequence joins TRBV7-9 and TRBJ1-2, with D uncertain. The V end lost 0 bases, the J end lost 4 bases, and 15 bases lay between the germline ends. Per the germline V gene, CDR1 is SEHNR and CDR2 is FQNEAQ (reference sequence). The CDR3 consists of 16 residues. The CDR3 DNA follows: TGTGCCAGCAGCTTAGCGCCGAGCGGAAAATCCTATGGCTACACCTTC. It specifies CASSLAPSGKSYGYTF.

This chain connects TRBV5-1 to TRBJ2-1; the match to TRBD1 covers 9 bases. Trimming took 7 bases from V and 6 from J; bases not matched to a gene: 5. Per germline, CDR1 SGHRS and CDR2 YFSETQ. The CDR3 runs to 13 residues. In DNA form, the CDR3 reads TGCGCCAGCCGGACAGGGGTGTCCAATGAGCAGTTCTTC. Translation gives CASRTGVSNEQFF. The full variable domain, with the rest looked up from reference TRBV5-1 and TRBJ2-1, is KAGVTQTPRYLIKTRGQQVTLSCSPISGHRSVSWYQQTPGQGLQFLFEYFSETQRNKGNFPGRFSGRQFSNSRSEMNVSTLELGDSALYLCASRTGVSNEQFFGPGTRLTVL.